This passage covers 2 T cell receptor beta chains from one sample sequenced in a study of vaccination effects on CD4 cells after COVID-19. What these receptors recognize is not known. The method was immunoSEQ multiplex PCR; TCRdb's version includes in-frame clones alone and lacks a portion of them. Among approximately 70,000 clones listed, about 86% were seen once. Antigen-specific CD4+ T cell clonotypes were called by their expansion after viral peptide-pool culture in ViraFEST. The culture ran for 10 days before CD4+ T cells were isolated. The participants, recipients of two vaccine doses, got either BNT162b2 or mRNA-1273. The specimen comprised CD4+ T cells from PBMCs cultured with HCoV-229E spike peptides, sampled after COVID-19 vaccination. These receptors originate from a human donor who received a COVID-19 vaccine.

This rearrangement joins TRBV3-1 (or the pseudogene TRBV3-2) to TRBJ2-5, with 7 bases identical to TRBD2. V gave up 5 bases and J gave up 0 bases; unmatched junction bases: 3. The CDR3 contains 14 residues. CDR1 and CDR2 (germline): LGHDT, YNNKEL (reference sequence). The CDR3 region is CASSGRGYQETQYF. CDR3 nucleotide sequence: TGTGCCAGCAGCGGGCGGGGGTACCAAGAGACCCAGTACTTC.

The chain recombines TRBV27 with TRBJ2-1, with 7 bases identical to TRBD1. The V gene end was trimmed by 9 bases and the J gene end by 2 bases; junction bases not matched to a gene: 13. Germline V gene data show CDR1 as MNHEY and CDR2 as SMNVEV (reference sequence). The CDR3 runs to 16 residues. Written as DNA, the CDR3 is TGTGCCAGTCAAATCACCCAGGGACAGCCCTACAATGAGCAGTTCTTC. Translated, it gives CASQITQGQPYNEQFF.